This T cell receptor (beta chain) was found in a study of PD-L1 blockade in urothelial cancer. Study background: Most patients, about 85% of the roughly 30, were males with bladder-origin cancer. Once treatment had started, blood was analyzed at 3 weeks (second dose) and again at 6 weeks. Across blood samples, T cells had a median count of 141,255.

CDR1 and CDR2 from the germline V gene are SGDLS and YYNGEE. This CDR3 is built from 14 residues. Trimming took 0 bases from V and 1 from J, leaving 8 bases between them. A spike-in of synthetic TCR analog templates was added to each PCR. Only in-frame clones appear in the TCRdb table, and some are missing; sequencing was by immunoSEQ multiplex PCR. The sample yields about 76,000 clones, approximately 90% seen once. Noted time point: peripheral blood 6 weeks after treatment start. The origin of this receptor is a woman of 80 years or more with urothelial cancer. This chain uses TRBV9 with TRBJ2-7; perhaps TRBD2 as D (6 bases). Sample: PBMCs, taken around atezolizumab (anti-PD-L1) treatment. CDR3 nucleotide sequence: TGTGCCAGCAGCGTAGAGGCGGGGTCCTACGAGCAGTACTTC. Translation gives CASSVEAGSYEQYF.